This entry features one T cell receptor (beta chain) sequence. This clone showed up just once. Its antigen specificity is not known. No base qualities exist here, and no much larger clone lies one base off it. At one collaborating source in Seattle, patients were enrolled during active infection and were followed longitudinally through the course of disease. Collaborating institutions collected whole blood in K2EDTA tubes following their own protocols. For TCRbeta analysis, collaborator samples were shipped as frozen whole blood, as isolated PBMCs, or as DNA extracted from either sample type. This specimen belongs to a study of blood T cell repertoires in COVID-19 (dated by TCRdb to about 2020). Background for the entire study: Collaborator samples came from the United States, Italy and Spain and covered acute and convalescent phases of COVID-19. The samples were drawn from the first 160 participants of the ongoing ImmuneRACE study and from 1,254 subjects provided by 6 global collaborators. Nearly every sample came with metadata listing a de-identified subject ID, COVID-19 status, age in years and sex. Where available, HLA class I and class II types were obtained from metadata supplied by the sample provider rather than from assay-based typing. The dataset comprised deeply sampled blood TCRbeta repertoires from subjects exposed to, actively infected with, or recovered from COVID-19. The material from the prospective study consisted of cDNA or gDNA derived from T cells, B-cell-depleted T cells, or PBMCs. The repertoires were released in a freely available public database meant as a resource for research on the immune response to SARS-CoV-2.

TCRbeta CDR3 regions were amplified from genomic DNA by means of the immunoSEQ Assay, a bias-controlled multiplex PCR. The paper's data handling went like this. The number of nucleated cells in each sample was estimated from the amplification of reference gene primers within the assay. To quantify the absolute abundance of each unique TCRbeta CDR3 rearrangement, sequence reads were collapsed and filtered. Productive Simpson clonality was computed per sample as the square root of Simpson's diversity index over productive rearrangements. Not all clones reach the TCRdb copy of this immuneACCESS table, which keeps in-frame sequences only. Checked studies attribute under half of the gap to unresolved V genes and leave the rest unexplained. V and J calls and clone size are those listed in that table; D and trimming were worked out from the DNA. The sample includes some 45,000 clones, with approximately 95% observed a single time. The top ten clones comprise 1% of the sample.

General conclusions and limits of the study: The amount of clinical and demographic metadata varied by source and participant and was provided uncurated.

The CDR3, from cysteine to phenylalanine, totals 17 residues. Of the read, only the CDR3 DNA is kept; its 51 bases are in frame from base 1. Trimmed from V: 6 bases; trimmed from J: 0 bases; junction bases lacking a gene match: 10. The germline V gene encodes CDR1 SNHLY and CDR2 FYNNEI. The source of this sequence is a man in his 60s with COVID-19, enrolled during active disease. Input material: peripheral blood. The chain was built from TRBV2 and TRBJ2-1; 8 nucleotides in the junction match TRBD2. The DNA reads TGTGCCAGCAGCGCCAGCGGGAGTCTGAGCTCCTACAATGAGCAGTTCTTC. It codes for CASSASGSLSSYNEQFF.